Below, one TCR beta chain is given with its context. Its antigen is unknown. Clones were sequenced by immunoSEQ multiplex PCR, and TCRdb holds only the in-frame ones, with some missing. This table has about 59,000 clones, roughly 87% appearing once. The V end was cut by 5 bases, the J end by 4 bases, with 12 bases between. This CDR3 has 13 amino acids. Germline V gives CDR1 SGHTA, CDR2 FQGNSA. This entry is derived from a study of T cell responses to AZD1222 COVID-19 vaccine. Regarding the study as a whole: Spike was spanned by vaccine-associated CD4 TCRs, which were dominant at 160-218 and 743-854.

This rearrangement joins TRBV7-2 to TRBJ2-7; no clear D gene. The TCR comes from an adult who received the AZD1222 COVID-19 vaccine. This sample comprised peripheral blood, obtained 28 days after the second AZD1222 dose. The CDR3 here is CASSPDRVYEQYF. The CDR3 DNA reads TGTGCCAGCAGCCCAGATCGTGTTTACGAGCAGTACTTC.